These 8 T cell receptor beta chains originate from one sample sequenced in a study of T cell responses to AZD1222 COVID-19 vaccine. Profiled with immunoSEQ multiplex PCR; TCRdb holds only in-frame clones, not every one. The table has 100,000 or so clones, 89% seen once. This sample comprised peripheral blood, obtained 28 days after the second AZD1222 dose. The source of these receptors is an adult who received the AZD1222 COVID-19 vaccine.

This rearrangement joins TRBV18 to TRBJ2-7; 8 positions agree with TRBD1. The CDR3 loop spans 15 amino acids. The V gene end was trimmed by 3 bases and the J gene end by 6 bases; junction bases not matched to a gene: 10. Germline V lookup: CDR1 KGHSH, CDR2 LQKENI. DNA for the CDR3: TGTGCCAGCTCACCTAGACAGGGGTCCTCTCTCGAGCAGTACTTC. Its translation: CASSPRQGSSLEQYF. Supplemented by reference TRBV18 and TRBJ2-7, the full variable domain reads NAGVMQNPRHLVRRRGQEARLRCSPMKGHSHVYWYRQLPEEGLKFMVYLQKENIIDESGMPKERFSAEFPKEGPSILRIQQVVRGDSAAYFCASSPRQGSSLEQYFGPGTRLTVT.

V is TRBV7-8 and J is TRBJ2-1; unclear D gene. The CDR3 runs 17 residues. Trimming removed 5 bases from V and 0 bases from J, with 17 bases in between. Germline V gives CDR1 SGHVS, CDR2 FQNEAQ. As DNA, the CDR3 is TGTGCCAGCAGCGGAGACTCACATGCGAGCTCCTACAATGAGCAGTTCTTC. The encoded protein is CASSGDSHASSYNEQFF.

J is TRBJ2-3 and V is TRBV7-2; 7 bases fit TRBD2. The CDR3 covers 15 residues. The ends lost 4 bases at V and 3 bases at J; junction bases unmatched: 7. Germline V gene lookup returns CDR1 SGHTA and CDR2 FQGNSA. The CDR3 DNA follows: TGTGCCAGCAGCTCTAGCGGTGGGTGGACAGATACGCAGTATTTT. It is translated as CASSSSGGWTDTQYF.

The chain uses TRBV4-2 and TRBJ2-3; TRBD2 matches 8 bases. The length of the CDR3 is 15 residues. Trimming took 1 base from V and 5 from J; bases not matched to a gene: 5. Germline V CDR1 and CDR2: LGHNA, YNFKEQ. This CDR3 is CASSQGPGGGDTQYF. The DNA for the CDR3 is TGTGCCAGCAGCCAAGGCCCGGGGGGGGGAGATACGCAGTATTTT.

Here the CDR3 reads CATGAQAGLNNEQFF. CDR3 in DNA: TGTGCCACCGGCGCTCAAGCGGGCCTAAACAATGAGCAGTTCTTC. The chain links TRBV15 to TRBJ2-1; possible D gene TRBD2, 6 bases. V was pared by 8 bases and J by 5 bases, with 19 bases between. Germline values: CDR1 LNHNV, CDR2 YYDKDF (reference sequence). The CDR3 runs to 15 residues.

The V gene is TRBV7-3, the J gene TRBJ2-3; TRBD2 matches at 7 bases. CDR1 is SGHTA and CDR2 is FQGTGA in the germline V gene. The CDR3 totals 14 residues. Trimming cost V 6 bases and J 0 bases; bases outside gene matches: 3. The CDR3 coding sequence is TGTGCCAGCAGGTTTAGCGGGAGCACAGATACGCAGTATTTT. This translates into CASRFSGSTDTQYF.

J is TRBJ2-7 and V is TRBV4-2; no definite D call. Germline-derived CDR1 and CDR2 are LGHNA and YNFKEQ. With 1 base removed from V and 2 bases from J, the gap between germline ends came to 12 bases. The CDR3 covers 15 residues. The CDR3 DNA follows: TGTGCCAGCAGCCAAGGGGATAGCTATGCCTACGAGCAGTACTTC. Its protein product is CASSQGDSYAYEQYF.

This chain joins TRBV2 and TRBJ1-5, with unresolved D. The CDR3 covers 14 residues. Germline loops: CDR1 SNHLY, CDR2 FYNNEI. The V and J ends lost 6 bases and 7 bases respectively, with 16 bases between them. The CDR3 DNA follows: TGTGCCAGCAGCGGATTTGCGGGATTCCAGCCCCAGCATTTT. Translation: CASSGFAGFQPQHF.